This T cell receptor beta chain is from a study of T cell responses to AZD1222 COVID-19 vaccine. A word on this clone: The antigen remains undetermined.

In germline, CDR1 is SGHRS, CDR2 YFSETQ. This CDR3 spans 14 amino acids. V lost 1 base and J lost 6, with 10 bases in between. The data were produced by immunoSEQ multiplex PCR, yet TCRdb's version contains in-frame clones alone and is incomplete. The sample shows roughly 160,000 clones, roughly 87% of them seen only once. Notes on the study in general: White British people made up most donors, females outnumbered males, and clonal diversity was possibly underestimated.

V is TRBV5-1 and J is TRBJ2-2; D is unclear. Material: peripheral blood, obtained 28 days after the second AZD1222 dose. The sequence was collected from an adult who received the AZD1222 COVID-19 vaccine. CDR3 protein: CASSLIGNSGELFF. The CDR3 DNA reads as TGCGCCAGCAGCTTGATCGGTAATTCCGGGGAGCTGTTTTTT.